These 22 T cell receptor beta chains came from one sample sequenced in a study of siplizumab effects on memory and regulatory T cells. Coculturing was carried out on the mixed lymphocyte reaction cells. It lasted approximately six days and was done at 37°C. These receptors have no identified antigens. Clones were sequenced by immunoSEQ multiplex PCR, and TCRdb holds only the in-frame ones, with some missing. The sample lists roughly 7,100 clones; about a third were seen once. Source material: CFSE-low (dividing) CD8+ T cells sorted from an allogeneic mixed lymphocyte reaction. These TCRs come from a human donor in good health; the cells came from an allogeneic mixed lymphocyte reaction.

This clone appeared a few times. The DNA of the CDR3 is TGCAGCGTTGAAGAAGGGGGCCGCGGCTATGAGCAGTTCTTC. Amino acids: CSVEEGGRGYEQFF. This chain joins TRBV29-1 and TRBJ2-1; 7 bases are a match to TRBD1. Germline V CDR1 and CDR2: SQVTM, ANQGSEA. This CDR3 region has 14 residues. V gave up 0 bases and J gave up 8 bases; unmatched junction bases: 7.

The chain's CDR3 is CASSYGGTGELFF. The CDR3 coding sequence is TGTGCCAGCAGTTACGGGGGCACCGGGGAGCTGTTTTTT. J is TRBJ2-2 and V is TRBV27; TRBD2 might be the D (6 bases). Looked up from germline, CDR1 is MNHEY and CDR2 is SMNVEV (reference sequence). The V and J ends lost 4 bases and 4 bases respectively, with 7 bases between them. The CDR3 contains 13 residues.

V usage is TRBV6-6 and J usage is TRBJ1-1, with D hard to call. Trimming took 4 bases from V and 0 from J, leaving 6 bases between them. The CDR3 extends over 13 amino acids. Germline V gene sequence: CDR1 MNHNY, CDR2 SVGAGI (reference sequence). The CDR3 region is CASSSAVNTEAFF. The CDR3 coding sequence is TGTGCCAGCAGTTCTGCGGTGAACACTGAAGCTTTCTTT.

The CDR3: CASSVSHAAYNEQFF. The CDR3 nucleotides read TGTGCCAGCAGCGTAAGCCATGCGGCCTACAATGAGCAGTTCTTC. This rearrangement joins TRBV6-5 to TRBJ2-1; D remains unclear. The germline V gene encodes CDR1 MNHEY and CDR2 SVGAGI. This CDR3 contains 15 residues. Trimming took off 6 bases at V and 2 bases at J, with 14 bases between the two ends.

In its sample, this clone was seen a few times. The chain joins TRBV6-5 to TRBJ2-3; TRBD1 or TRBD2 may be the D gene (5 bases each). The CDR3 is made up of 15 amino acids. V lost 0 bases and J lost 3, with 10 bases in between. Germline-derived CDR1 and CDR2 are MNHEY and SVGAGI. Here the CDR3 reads CASSYSTGPTDTQYF. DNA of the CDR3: TGTGCCAGCAGTTACTCCACGGGACCTACAGATACGCAGTATTTT.

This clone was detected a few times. The CDR3 sequence: CASSRKTGQRDEQYF. The CDR3, as DNA: TGTGCCAGCAGCCGGAAGACAGGGCAAAGGGACGAGCAGTACTTC. The J gene is TRBJ2-7, the V gene TRBV7-9, with 7 bases matching TRBD1. There are 15 residues in the CDR3. J lost 5 bases, V lost 5 bases, and 12 bases had no gene match. Germline V gene lookup returns CDR1 SEHNR and CDR2 FQNEAQ (reference sequence).

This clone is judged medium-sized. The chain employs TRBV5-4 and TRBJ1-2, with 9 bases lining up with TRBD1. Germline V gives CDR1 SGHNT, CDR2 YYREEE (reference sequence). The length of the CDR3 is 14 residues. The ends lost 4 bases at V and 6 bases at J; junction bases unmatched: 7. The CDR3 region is CASSGGTGMNGYTF. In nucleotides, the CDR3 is TGTGCCAGCAGCGGGGGGACAGGGATGAATGGCTACACCTTC.

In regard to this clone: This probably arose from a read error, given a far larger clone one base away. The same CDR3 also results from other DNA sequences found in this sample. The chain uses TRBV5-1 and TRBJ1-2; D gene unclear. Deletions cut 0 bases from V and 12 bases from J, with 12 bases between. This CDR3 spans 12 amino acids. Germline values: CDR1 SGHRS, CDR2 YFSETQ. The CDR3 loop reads CASSLGVNFDTF. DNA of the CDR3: TGCGCCAGCAGCTTGGGTGTAAACTTCGACACCTTC.

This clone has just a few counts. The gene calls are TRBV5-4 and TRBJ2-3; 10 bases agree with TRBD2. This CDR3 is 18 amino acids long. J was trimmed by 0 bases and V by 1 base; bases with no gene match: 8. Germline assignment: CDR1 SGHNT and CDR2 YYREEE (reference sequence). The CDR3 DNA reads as TGTGCCAGCAGCTTGTTAGGGCTAGCGGGAGCTAGCACAGATACGCAGTATTTT. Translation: CASSLLGLAGASTDTQYF.

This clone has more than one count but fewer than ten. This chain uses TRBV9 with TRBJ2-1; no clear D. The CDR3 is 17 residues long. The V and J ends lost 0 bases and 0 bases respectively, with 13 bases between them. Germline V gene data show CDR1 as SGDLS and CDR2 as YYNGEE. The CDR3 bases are TGTGCCAGCAGCGTAGGTTCGGGTGGCGGCTCCTACAATGAGCAGTTCTTC. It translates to CASSVGSGGGSYNEQFF. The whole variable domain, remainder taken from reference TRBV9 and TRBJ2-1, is DSGVTQTPKHLITATGQRVTLRCSPRSGDLSVYWYQQSLDQGLQFLIQYYNGEERAKGNILERFSAQQFPDLHSELNLSSLELGDSALYFCASSVGSGGGSYNEQFFGPGTRLTVL.

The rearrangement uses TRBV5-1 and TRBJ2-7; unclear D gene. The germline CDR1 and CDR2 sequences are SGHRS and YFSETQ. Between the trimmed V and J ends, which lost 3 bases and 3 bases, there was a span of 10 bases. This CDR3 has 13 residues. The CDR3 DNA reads TGCGCCAGCAGCTCACTCGGCCACTACGAGCAGTACTTC. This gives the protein CASSSLGHYEQYF.

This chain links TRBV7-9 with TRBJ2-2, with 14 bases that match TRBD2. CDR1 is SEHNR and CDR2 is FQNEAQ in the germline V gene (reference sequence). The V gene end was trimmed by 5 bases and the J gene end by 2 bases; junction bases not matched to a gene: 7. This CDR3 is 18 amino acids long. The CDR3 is CASSREGLAGGNTGELFF. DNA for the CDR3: TGTGCCAGCAGCCGCGAAGGACTAGCGGGAGGAAACACCGGGGAGCTGTTTTTT.

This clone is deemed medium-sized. The CDR3 coding sequence is TGTGCCAGCAAACCTTTGGGGGAGGATGGCTACACCTTC. It translates to CASKPLGEDGYTF. This chain links TRBV7-3 with TRBJ1-2; tentative D call: TRBD1 (5 bases). V gave up 7 bases and J gave up 6 bases, with 15 bases separating them. The CDR3 extends over 13 amino acids. Germline CDR1 and CDR2: SGHTA and FQGTGA.

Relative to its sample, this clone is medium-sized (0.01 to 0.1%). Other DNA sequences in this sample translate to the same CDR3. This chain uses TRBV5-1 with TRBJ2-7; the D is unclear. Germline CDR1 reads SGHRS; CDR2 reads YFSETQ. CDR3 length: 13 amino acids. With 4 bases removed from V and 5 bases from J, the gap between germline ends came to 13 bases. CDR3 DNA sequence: TGCGCCAGCAGCGGCGCGATTCTCCACGAGCAGTACTTC. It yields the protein CASSGAILHEQYF.

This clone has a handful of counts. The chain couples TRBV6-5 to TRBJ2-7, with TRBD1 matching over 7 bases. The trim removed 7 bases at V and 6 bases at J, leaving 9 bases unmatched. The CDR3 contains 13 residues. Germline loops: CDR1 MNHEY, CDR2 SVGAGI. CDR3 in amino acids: CASNLQGNGEQYF. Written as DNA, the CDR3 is TGTGCCAGCAACCTACAGGGGAACGGCGAGCAGTACTTC.

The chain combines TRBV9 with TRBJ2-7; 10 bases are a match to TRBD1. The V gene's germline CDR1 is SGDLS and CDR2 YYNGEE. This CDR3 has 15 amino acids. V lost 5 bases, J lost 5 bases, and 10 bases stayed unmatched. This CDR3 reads CASSLDPGQGHEQYF. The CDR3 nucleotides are TGTGCCAGCAGTCTCGACCCGGGACAGGGGCACGAGCAGTACTTC.

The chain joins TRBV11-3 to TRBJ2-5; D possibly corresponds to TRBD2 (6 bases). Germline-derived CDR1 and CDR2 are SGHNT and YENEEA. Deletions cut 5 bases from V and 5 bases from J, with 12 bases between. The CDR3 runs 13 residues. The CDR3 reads CASSRGYWETQYF. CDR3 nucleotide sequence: TGTGCCAGCAGCCGGGGGTACTGGGAGACCCAGTACTTC.

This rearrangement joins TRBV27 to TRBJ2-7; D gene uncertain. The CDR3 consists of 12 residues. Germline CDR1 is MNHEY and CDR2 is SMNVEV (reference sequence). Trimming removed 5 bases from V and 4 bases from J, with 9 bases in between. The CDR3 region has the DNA TGTGCCAGCAGTATGACCAGATACGAGCAGTACTTC. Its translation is CASSMTRYEQYF.

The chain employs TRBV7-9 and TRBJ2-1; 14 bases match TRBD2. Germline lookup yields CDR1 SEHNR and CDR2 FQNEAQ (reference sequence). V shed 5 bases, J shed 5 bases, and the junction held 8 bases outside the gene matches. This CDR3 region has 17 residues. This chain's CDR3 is CASSPTSGGVIDNEQFF. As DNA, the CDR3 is TGTGCCAGCAGCCCGACTAGCGGGGGGGTTATTGACAATGAGCAGTTCTTC. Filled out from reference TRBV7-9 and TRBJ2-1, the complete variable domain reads DTGVSQNPRHKITKRGQNVTFRCDPISEHNRLYWYRQTLGQGPEFLTYFQNEAQLEKSRLLSDRFSAERPKGSFSTLEIQRTEQGDSAMYLCASSPTSGGVIDNEQFFGPGTRLTVL.

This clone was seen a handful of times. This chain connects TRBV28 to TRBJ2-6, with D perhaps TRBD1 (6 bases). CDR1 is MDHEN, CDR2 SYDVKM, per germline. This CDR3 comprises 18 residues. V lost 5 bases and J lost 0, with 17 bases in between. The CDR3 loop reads CASSIGQWKLSGANVLTF. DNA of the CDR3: TGTGCCAGCAGTATTGGACAGTGGAAACTCTCTGGGGCCAACGTCCTGACTTTC.

CDR3 loop: CASSKKGGISYEQYF. The CDR3 nucleotides are TGTGCCAGCAGCAAAAAGGGGGGGATCTCCTACGAGCAGTACTTC. The chain employs TRBV7-6 and TRBJ2-7, with TRBD2 as a possible D gene (7 bases). This CDR3 is 15 amino acids long. Trimming cost V 5 bases and J 0 bases, with 14 bases left between them. Germline V gives CDR1 SGHVS, CDR2 FNYEAQ. Full variable domain (remainder filled in from reference TRBV7-6 and TRBJ2-7): GAGVSQSPRYKVTKRGQDVALRCDPISGHVSLYWYRQALGQGPEFLTYFNYEAQQDKSGLPNDRFSAERPEGSISTLTIQRTEQRDSAMYRCASSKKGGISYEQYFGPGTRLTVT.

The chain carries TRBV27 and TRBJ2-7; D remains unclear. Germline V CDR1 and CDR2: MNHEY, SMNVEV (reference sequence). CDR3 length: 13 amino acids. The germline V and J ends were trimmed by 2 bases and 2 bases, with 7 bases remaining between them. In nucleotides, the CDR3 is TGTGCCAGCAGTTTAGGGGTTCCCTACGAGCAGTACTTC. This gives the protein CASSLGVPYEQYF.